This entry concerns a single TCR beta chain. The target antigen is unknown. This record comes from a study of cytomegalovirus exposure and HLA in healthy donors. Germline V CDR1 and CDR2: SGHTA, FQGNSA. Trimming removed 0 bases from V and 3 bases from J; junction bases left unmatched: 13. The CDR3 sequence is 18 residues long. Here immunoSEQ multiplex PCR was the method, and the copy in TCRdb shows in-frame clones only, minus some. The data hold 70,000 to 80,000 clones, with approximately 94% observed a single time. Study outcomes and limitations: Cytomegalovirus association was assigned to approximately 160 TCR beta chains. As confirmed in vitro, a few CMV-associated chains were specific for CMV antigens.

The chain carries TRBV7-2 and TRBJ2-7, with 8 bases lining up with TRBD1. The sequence was obtained from a woman aged 18-29 years in good health and CMV-seropositive. The sample taken for sequencing was PBMCs. The CDR3 reads CASSLALSGGASFYEQYF. The CDR3 nucleotides are TGTGCCAGCAGCTTAGCGCTTTCAGGGGGCGCTTCGTTCTACGAGCAGTACTTC.